This passage covers 8 T cell receptor beta chains from one sample sequenced in a study of monozygotic twins with inflammatory bowel disease. From its re-call of the 5' RACE reads, TCRdb lists each CDR3 protein once, without DNA. Here the sample table reports 40,000 to 45,000 distinct CDR3 sequences. Material for sequencing was blood. The receptors stem from a human donor with ulcerative colitis or Crohn's disease, or a healthy co-twin of an affected twin (not recorded which).

The chain couples TRBV4-1 to TRBJ2-2; TCRdb designates TRBD2, a call that cannot be tested without DNA. Germline V gives CDR1 MGHRA, CDR2 YSYEKL. The CDR3 is made up of 18 amino acids. CDR3 loop: CASSQGGLAGVGTGELFF.

V is TRBV5-1 and J is TRBJ2-3; TCRdb calls TRBD2, which cannot be checked without DNA. Germline CDR1 SGHRS, CDR2 YFSETQ. CDR3 length: 16 amino acids. CDR3 protein: CASSSGLAGGTDTQYF. The full variable domain, in which reference TRBV5-1 and TRBJ2-3 provide the parts outside the CDR3, is KAGVTQTPRYLIKTRGQQVTLSCSPISGHRSVSWYQQTPGQGLQFLFEYFSETQRNKGNFPGRFSGRQFSNSRSEMNVSTLELGDSALYLCASSSGLAGGTDTQYFGPGTRLTVL.

The rearrangement joins TRBV5-1 to TRBJ2-2; TCRdb's D gene call, TRBD2, goes unchecked for lack of DNA. From germline, CDR1 is SGHRS and CDR2 YFSETQ. The CDR3 runs 14 residues. The CDR3 sequence: CASLAGPNTGELFF.

The chain has TRBV2 and TRBJ1-4; TCRdb designates TRBD1, a call that cannot be tested without DNA. This CDR3 comprises 13 residues. Looked up from germline, CDR1 is SNHLY and CDR2 is FYNNEI. The CDR3 region is CASSARQNEKLFF.

The chain carries TRBV6-2 or TRBV6-3 and TRBJ2-7. The CDR3 runs to 16 residues. Germline-derived CDR1 and CDR2 are MNHEY and SVGEGT. This CDR3 is CASSRLDRAPTYEQYF.

The chain combines TRBV7-9 with TRBJ2-3. The CDR3 covers 17 residues. CDR1 is SEHNR and CDR2 is FQNEAQ in the germline V gene (reference sequence). The CDR3 reads CASSLGEAVLGTDTQYF.

The rearrangement links TRBV12-3 or TRBV12-4 to TRBJ1-6. The CDR3 length is 17 residues. CDR3 loop: CASSGNGGSSYNSPLHF.

V and J are TRBV28 and TRBJ2-5; TCRdb names TRBD1, which stays unverified in the absence of DNA. The CDR3 has 16 amino acids. The V gene's germline CDR1 is MDHEN and CDR2 SYDVKM. The CDR3 sequence: CASSLRQGGRQETQYF.